There are a few counts of the clone carrying this TCR beta chain. Antigen unknown. This specimen comes from a study of cytomegalovirus exposure and HLA in healthy donors. Points from the study as a whole: Presence/absence analyses treated sequencing depth as roughly uniform across donors. As a later analysis revealed, the rate of TCR association differed by HLA locus, with DRB1 most and HLA-C fewest. In an earlier analysis, about 87% or about 30%: the productive usage of most TCR beta V segments. Cytomegalovirus status was reportedly diagnosed by the classifier with high specificity and sensitivity.

The CDR3 contains 15 residues. Germline-derived CDR1 and CDR2 are LNHDA and SQIVND (reference sequence). The V gene lost 1 base and the J gene lost 2 bases, with 9 bases spanning the gap. This PCR relied on a set of 60 Vbeta primers and 13 Jbeta primers. Only in-frame clones appear in the TCRdb table, and some are missing; sequencing was by immunoSEQ multiplex PCR. The sample has some 140,000 clones; roughly 83% are singletons. The specimen was PBMCs. This rearrangement joins TRBV19 to TRBJ1-5, with D possibly being TRBD1 (5 bases). The clonotype originates from a man aged 30 to 39 in good health and CMV-seropositive. The CDR3, as DNA: TGTGCCAGTAGTATAGCGGAACAGGGCAATCAGCCCCAGCATTTT. Its protein product is CASSIAEQGNQPQHF. Combining the CDR3 with reference TRBV19 and TRBJ1-5 gives the whole variable domain DGGITQSPKYLFRKEGQNVTLSCEQNLNHDAMYWYRQDPGQGLRLIYYSQIVNDFQKGDIAEGYSVSREKKESFPLTVTSAQKNPTAFYLCASSIAEQGNQPQHFGDGTRLSIL.